Presented here are 7 T cell receptor beta chains from one specimen sequenced in a study of graft-versus-host responses after intestinal transplantation. Graft tissue was processed to release intraepithelial and lamina propria lymphocytes. The data were produced by immunoSEQ multiplex PCR, yet TCRdb's version contains in-frame clones alone and is incomplete. The data contain 50,000 to 75,000 clones, roughly nine tenths of them seen just once; the ten biggest clones take up less than 2%. The sample here was ileum tissue, taken 350 to 400 days after transplant. The receptor source for this set is a human patient who received an intestinal transplant, so some T cells may come from the graft donor.

This clone turned up a few times. The chain carries TRBV4-1 and TRBJ1-1, with 7 bases aligning to TRBD1. The germline V gene encodes CDR1 MGHRA and CDR2 YSYEKL. CDR3 length: 15 amino acids. V gave up 3 bases and J gave up 2 bases; unmatched junction bases: 6. The CDR3: CASSHKQGGNTEAFF. The CDR3, as DNA: TGCGCCAGCAGCCACAAGCAGGGGGGAAACACTGAAGCTTTCTTT.

The chain combines TRBV9 with TRBJ2-3; 9 bases map to TRBD2. This CDR3 contains 15 residues. V shed 0 bases and J 2 bases; nucleotides not matched to a gene: 1. Germline assignment: CDR1 SGDLS and CDR2 YYNGEE. The CDR3, as DNA: TGTGCCAGCAGCGTAGCTAGCGGGAACACAGATACGCAGTATTTT. Its protein product is CASSVASGNTDTQYF.

The chain joins TRBV6-5 to TRBJ1-1, with D maybe TRBD1 (5 bases). Trimming removed 4 bases at V and 1 base at J, with 13 bases between. The CDR3 is 15 amino acids. Per the germline V gene, CDR1 is MNHEY and CDR2 is SVGAGI. CDR3 in DNA: TGTGCCAGCAGTTCGGGGGGAGGAGAGAACACTGAAGCTTTCTTT. Protein sequence: CASSSGGGENTEAFF.

The rearrangement links TRBV10-1 to TRBJ2-2, with 7 bases fitting TRBD2. Per germline, CDR1 WNHNN and CDR2 SYGVQD (reference sequence). This CDR3 region has 17 residues. Trimming cost V 7 bases and J 2 bases; bases outside gene matches: 13. CDR3 sequence: CASKVGRVGLNTGELFF. The CDR3 DNA is TGCGCCAGCAAGGTGGGGAGGGTGGGATTAAACACCGGGGAGCTGTTTTTT.

The genes are TRBV5-4 and TRBJ2-3; D is possibly TRBD1 (5 bases). The germline V gene has CDR1 SGHNT and CDR2 YYREEE (reference sequence). The V and J ends lost 1 base and 5 bases respectively, with 14 bases between them. The CDR3 is 15 amino acids. The CDR3 DNA follows: TGTGCCAGCAGCTTGTCCCGGACAAGTGAAGATACGCAGTATTTT. Its protein is CASSLSRTSEDTQYF.

V is TRBV7-5 and J is TRBJ2-3; whether TRBD1, the table's D call, matches the DNA was not checked. TRBV7-5 has pseudogene status. This CDR3 region has 12 residues. The CDR3 loop is CVREQSTDTQYF. The CDR3, as DNA: TGTGTCAGAGAACAGTCCACAGATACGCAGTATTTT.

The rearrangement links TRBV7-2 to TRBJ1-1; D not resolved. V dropped 5 bases and J dropped 7 bases, with 14 bases sitting between them. Looked up from germline, CDR1 is SGHTA and CDR2 is FQGNSA. The CDR3 totals 13 residues. This CDR3 reads CASSPWAGLEAFF. The DNA of the CDR3 is TGTGCCAGCAGCCCTTGGGCCGGGCTTGAAGCTTTCTTT.